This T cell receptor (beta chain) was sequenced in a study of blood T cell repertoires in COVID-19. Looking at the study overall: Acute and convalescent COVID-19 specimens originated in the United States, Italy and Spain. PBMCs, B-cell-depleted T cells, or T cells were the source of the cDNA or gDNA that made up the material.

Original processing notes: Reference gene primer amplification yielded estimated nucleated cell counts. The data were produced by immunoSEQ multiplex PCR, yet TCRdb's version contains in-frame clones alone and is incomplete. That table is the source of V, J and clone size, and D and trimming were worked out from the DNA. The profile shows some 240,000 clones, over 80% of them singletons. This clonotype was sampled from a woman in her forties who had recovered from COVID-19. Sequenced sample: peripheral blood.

This CDR3 reads CASSADRASRREQFF. CDR3 nucleotide sequence: TGTGCCAGCAGCGCTGACAGGGCCTCGCGGAGGGAGCAGTTCTTC. The chain links TRBV7-9 to TRBJ2-1; 7 bases line up with TRBD1. Trimming took 5 bases from V and 10 from J; bases not matched to a gene: 14. This CDR3 contains 15 residues. The germline CDR1 and CDR2 sequences are SEHNR and FQNEAQ (reference sequence).